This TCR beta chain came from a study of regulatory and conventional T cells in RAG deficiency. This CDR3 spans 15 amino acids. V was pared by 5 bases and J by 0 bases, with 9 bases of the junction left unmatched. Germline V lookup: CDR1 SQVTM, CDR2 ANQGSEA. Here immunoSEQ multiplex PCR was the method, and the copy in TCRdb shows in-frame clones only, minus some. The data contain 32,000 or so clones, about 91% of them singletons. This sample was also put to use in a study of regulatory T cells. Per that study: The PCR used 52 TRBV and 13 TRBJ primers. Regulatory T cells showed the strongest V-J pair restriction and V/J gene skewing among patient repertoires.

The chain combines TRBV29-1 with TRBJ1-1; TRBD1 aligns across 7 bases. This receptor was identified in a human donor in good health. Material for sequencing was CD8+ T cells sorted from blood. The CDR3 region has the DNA TGCAGCGTTAGACACAGGGGAATCATGAACACTGAAGCTTTCTTT. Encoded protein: CSVRHRGIMNTEAFF.